Here is one T cell receptor (beta chain) with its context. Germline CDR1 and CDR2: SGHTS and YDEGEE. The CDR3 consists of 14 residues. V was cut by 4 bases and J by 6 bases, with 13 bases left in between. Profiled with immunoSEQ multiplex PCR; TCRdb holds only in-frame clones, not every one. The sample includes roughly 200,000 clones, roughly 84% of them seen just once. The source of the sample is a study of blood T cell repertoires in COVID-19. Overall study context: Whether acute or convalescent, the COVID-19 samples came from the United States, Italy and Spain.

The clonotype was recovered from a man aged 45 to 65 with COVID-19, enrolled during active disease. The specimen sequenced was peripheral blood. This chain connects TRBV5-8 to TRBJ1-4, with D perhaps matching TRBD1 (5 bases). CDR3 protein: CASSLTAGHEKLFF. CDR3 DNA sequence: TGTGCCAGCAGCCTGACAGCGGGGCATGAAAAACTGTTTTTT.